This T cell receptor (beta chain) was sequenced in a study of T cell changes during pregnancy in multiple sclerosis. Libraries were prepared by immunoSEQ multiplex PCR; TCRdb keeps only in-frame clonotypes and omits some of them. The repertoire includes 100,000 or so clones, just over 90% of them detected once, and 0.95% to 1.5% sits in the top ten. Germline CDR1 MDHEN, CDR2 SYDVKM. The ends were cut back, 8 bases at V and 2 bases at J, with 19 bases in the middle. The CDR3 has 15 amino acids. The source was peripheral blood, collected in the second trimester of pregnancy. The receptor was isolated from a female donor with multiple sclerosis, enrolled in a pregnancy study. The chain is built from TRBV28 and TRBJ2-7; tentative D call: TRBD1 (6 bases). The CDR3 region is CASASLGGQAYEQYF. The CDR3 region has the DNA TGTGCCAGCGCATCATTAGGGGGTCAGGCCTACGAGCAGTACTTC.